The rows below give T cell receptor beta chains drawn from one sample of a study of blood T cell repertoires in COVID-19. Repertoires were generated with immunoSEQ multiplex PCR, while TCRdb's copy carries only in-frame clones and drops some. The table lists a few hundred thousand clones, 83% of them singletons. Input material: peripheral blood. These TCRs come from a man in his 60s who had recovered from COVID-19. CDR3s include the opening cysteine and the closing phenylalanine or tryptophan. D genes are given only for firm matches. Some rows have no size entry. The others give once, few or many, or a class for an expanded clone.

clone_size j_call v_call d_call cdr3_aa cdr3_nt
once TRBJ1-6 TRBV2 TRBD1 CASSRDRGNSPLHF TGTGCCAGCAGTCGGGACAGGGGTAATTCACCCCTCCACTTT
NA TRBJ1-6 TRBV2 NA CASRIKKTEPSYNSPLHF TGTGCCAGCAGGATAAAAAAGACAGAACCTTCCTATAATTCACCCCTCCACTTT
NA TRBJ1-6 TRBV30 NA CAWSVLLGPYNSPLHF TGTGCCTGGAGTGTACTTCTGGGCCCCTATAATTCACCCCTCCACTTT
NA TRBJ1-2 TRBV9 NA CASSPGGGFRGYTF TGTGCCAGCAGCCCGGGGGGGGGCTTTCGTGGCTACACCTTC
NA TRBJ2-2 TRBV9 TRBD2 CASSAGLAGGPTGELFF TGTGCCAGCAGCGCGGGACTAGCGGGGGGGCCGACCGGGGAGCTGTTTTTT
NA TRBJ2-6 TRBV18 NA CASSREVLGSGANVLTF TGTGCCAGCTCAAGGGAGGTTTTGGGCTCTGGGGCCAACGTCCTGACTTTC
NA TRBJ2-1 TRBV13 NA CASSRSTGVNEQFF TGTGCCAGCAGCCGGAGTACGGGAGTCAATGAGCAGTTCTTC
NA TRBJ1-2 TRBV25-1 TRBD1 CASRTGGMEGYTF TGTGCCAGCAGGACAGGGGGGATGGAAGGCTACACCTTC
once TRBJ2-6 TRBV18 TRBD1 CASSRVIGQGSGANVLTF TGTGCCAGCTCACGGGTGATTGGACAGGGTTCCGGGGCCAACGTCCTGACTTTC
NA TRBJ2-6 TRBV6-5 NA CAAAFSGANVLTF TGTGCCGCGGCGTTCTCTGGGGCCAACGTCCTGACTTTC
NA TRBJ2-1 TRBV7-2 TRBD2 CASSHGTSGRNEQFF TGTGCCAGCAGCCATGGGACTAGCGGAAGAAATGAGCAGTTCTTC
once TRBJ1-1 TRBV10-3 NA CAISEWGQSTEAFF TGTGCCATCAGTGAATGGGGGCAGAGCACTGAAGCTTTCTTT
once TRBJ2-7 TRBV5-1 NA CASSPEALSSYEQYF TGCGCCAGCAGCCCTGAGGCACTTAGCTCCTACGAGCAGTACTTC
NA TRBJ1-4 TRBV30 NA CAWSTIGREKLFF TGTGCCTGGAGCACCATTGGGCGTGAAAAACTGTTTTTT
NA TRBJ1-6 TRBV19 TRBD1 CASSMRDRWDSPLHF TGTGCCAGTAGTATGCGGGACAGGTGGGATTCACCCCTCCACTTT
NA TRBJ2-1 TRBV5-1 TRBD2 CASSKGLAGAAGNEQFF TGCGCCAGCAGCAAGGGACTAGCGGGCGCCGCGGGGAATGAGCAGTTCTTC
once TRBJ2-4 TRBV28 NA CASSLRIEGSAKNIQYF TGTGCCAGCAGTTTAAGGATTGAGGGTTCTGCCAAAAACATTCAGTACTTC
NA TRBJ2-7 TRBV5-1 TRBD1 CASNSHRAGGYEQYF TGCGCCAGCAACTCACACCGGGCAGGGGGCTACGAGCAGTACTTC
NA TRBJ2-1 TRBV27 NA CASRFTGFTEQFF TGTGCCAGCAGATTTACAGGGTTCACTGAGCAGTTCTTC
NA TRBJ1-3 TRBV19 NA CASMRQGTNTIYF TGTGCCAGTATGAGGCAGGGGACAAACACCATATATTTT
NA TRBJ2-7 TRBV6-6 TRBD1 CASSYVQGMSFYEQYF TGTGCCAGCAGTTACGTACAGGGGATGAGTTTTTACGAGCAGTACTTC
NA TRBJ1-2 TRBV25-1 TRBD1 CASSAGQGVRYGYTF TGTGCCAGCAGTGCCGGACAGGGCGTTCGGTATGGCTACACCTTC
NA TRBJ2-7 TRBV5-1 TRBD2 CASSLEGRGNEQYF TGCGCCAGCAGCTTGGAGGGGCGGGGGAATGAGCAGTACTTC
few TRBJ2-7 TRBV19 NA CASSIAAGAYYEQYF TGTGCCAGTAGTATTGCTGCGGGGGCCTATTACGAGCAGTACTTC
few TRBJ1-5 TRBV5-8 NA CASSLGQGFNQPQHF TGTGCCAGCAGCTTGGGTCAGGGCTTTAATCAGCCCCAGCATTTT
NA TRBJ2-1 TRBV5-4 TRBD1 CASSLVRGPTSSYNEQFF TGTGCCAGCAGCTTAGTCAGGGGGCCCACGAGCTCCTACAATGAGCAGTTCTTC
few TRBJ2-3 TRBV7-3 TRBD2 CASAHNGGTDTQYF TGTGCCAGCGCCCACAACGGGGGGACAGATACGCAGTATTTT
NA TRBJ2-5 TRBV4-1 NA CASSPSADQETQYF TGCGCCAGCAGTCCTAGCGCAGACCAAGAGACCCAGTACTTC
NA TRBJ1-1 TRBV27 NA CASRKDRNTEAFF TGTGCCAGCAGGAAAGACAGGAACACTGAAGCTTTCTTT
NA TRBJ1-1 TRBV5-1 TRBD1 CASSVGQANTEAFF TGCGCCAGCAGCGTGGGACAGGCGAACACTGAAGCTTTCTTT
NA TRBJ2-7 TRBV6-5 NA CASSYRERTSEQYF TGTGCCAGCAGTTACCGAGAAAGGACAAGCGAGCAGTACTTC
NA TRBJ2-7 TRBV2 NA CASSGEAGSGYEQYF TGTGCCAGCAGCGGGGAGGCAGGGTCGGGTTACGAGCAGTACTTC
few TRBJ2-7 TRBV10-3 NA CAISESFRLYEQYF TGTGCCATCAGTGAGTCGTTCAGGCTCTACGAGCAGTACTTC
NA TRBJ2-3 TRBV18 NA CASSPPTGLDTQYF TGTGCCAGCTCACCACCGACAGGCCTGGATACGCAGTATTTT
NA TRBJ1-6 TRBV28 TRBD1 CASSLSGTGSAPLHF TGTGCCAGCAGTTTATCCGGGACAGGCTCGGCACCCCTCCACTTT
NA TRBJ1-3 TRBV4-2 TRBD1 CASSQDRGAKGNTIYF TGTGCCAGCAGCCAAGACAGGGGGGCGAAGGGAAACACCATATATTTT
NA TRBJ1-3 TRBV2 TRBD1 CASSLGTDSGNTIYF TGTGCCAGCAGTCTAGGGACAGACTCTGGAAACACCATATATTTT
few TRBJ2-5 TRBV7-8 TRBD2 CASSLVPSGSRETQYF TGTGCCAGCAGCTTAGTACCCAGCGGGAGCAGGGAGACCCAGTACTTC
once TRBJ2-7 TRBV6-4 TRBD1 CARDRGNRRSSYEQYF TGTGCCAGAGACAGGGGTAATAGAAGAAGCTCCTACGAGCAGTACTTC
NA TRBJ2-3 TRBV2 TRBD2 CASSASGVPTDTQYF TGTGCCAGCAGTGCCAGCGGGGTACCCACAGATACGCAGTATTTT
NA TRBJ1-1 TRBV15 NA CATRDIKNTEAFF TGTGCCACCAGGGACATCAAGAACACTGAAGCTTTCTTT
NA TRBJ2-7 TRBV27 TRBD1 CASSTDRVSPYEQYF TGTGCCAGCAGCACTGACAGGGTTAGCCCCTACGAGCAGTACTTC
few TRBJ1-1 TRBV19 TRBD1 CASSYRGAEAFF TGTGCCAGTAGTTACAGGGGCGCTGAAGCTTTCTTT
NA TRBJ2-7 TRBV18 TRBD2 CASSPELAGGPEGEQYF TGTGCCAGCTCACCAGAACTAGCGGGAGGGCCGGAGGGGGAGCAGTACTTC
NA TRBJ2-3 TRBV5-1 TRBD2 CASSGWTSGSSTDTQYF TGCGCCAGCAGCGGATGGACTAGCGGGAGCAGCACAGATACGCAGTATTTT
few TRBJ1-5 TRBV5-1 NA CASSLFPGNQPQHF TGCGCCAGCAGCCTTTTCCCGGGCAATCAGCCCCAGCATTTT
NA TRBJ2-5 TRBV10-3 NA CAIRREPQETQYF TGTGCCATCAGGCGTGAGCCCCAAGAGACCCAGTACTTC